This T cell receptor (beta chain) was captured in a study of beta chain features in type 1 diabetes. A sort by CD45RO/CCR7/CD25/CD127/CD95/CD27 yielded CD4+ naive, central memory, regulatory and stem cell-like memory cells. Every isolated RNA sample was fully reverse transcribed, so sequencing captured expressed TCRB transcripts. Only in-frame clones appear in the TCRdb table, and some are missing; sequencing was by immunoSEQ multiplex PCR. The table includes around 330,000 clones, approximately 9.9% detected once. This clone came up a few times. No antigen is known for it. Study conclusions and caveats: VDJ junctions from type 1 diabetes patients carried fewer insertions and larger deletions. Whether TCRB rearrangement is influenced by HLA type was left unresolved in this analysis.

With 6 bases removed from V and 9 bases from J, the gap between germline ends came to 9 bases. Per germline, CDR1 LNHDA and CDR2 SQIVND (reference sequence). The CDR3 is made up of 12 amino acids. This clonotype was sampled from a woman aged 30 to 39 in good health. Input material: naive CD4+ T cells from blood. The chain employs TRBV19 and TRBJ2-6; D gene ambiguous. DNA for the CDR3: TGTGCCAGTAGAAGTAGTGGCAACGTCCTGACTTTC. Its protein product is CASRSSGNVLTF.